The 16 T cell receptor beta chains below were found in one sample sequenced in a study of CD8 T cells in Susac syndrome. RNA totalling roughly 0.45 to 1 ug underwent reverse transcription with random hexamers. A single record per CDR3 protein comes from TCRdb applying MiXCR to the immunoSEQ multiplex PCR reads. Of 150,000 to 200,000 distinct CDR3 sequences in the sample, just over 90% were seen once. Specimen: CD4+ T cells from PBMCs. Receptors were obtained from a human donor in good health.

The chain has TRBV25-1 and TRBJ1-6; perhaps TRBD1 as D (6 bases). There are 13 residues in the CDR3. Trimming shortened V by 2 bases and J by 10 bases, and 9 bases separated the two germline ends. Germline CDR1 is MGHDK and CDR2 is SYGVNS. The CDR3 is CASSETGRSPLHF. The CDR3 DNA reads as TGTGCCAGCAGTGAAACAGGGAGGTCACCCCTCCACTTT. The variable domain in full, with the rest retrieved from reference TRBV25-1 and TRBJ1-6, is EADIYQTPRYLVIGTGKKITLECSQTMGHDKMYWYQQDPGMELHLIHYSYGVNSTEKGDLSSESTVSRIRTEHFPLTLESARPSHTSQYLCASSETGRSPLHFGNGTRLTVT.

This sequence joins TRBV21-1 and TRBJ1-6; the table's D call, TRBD1, has no DNA check behind it. TRBV21-1 is recorded as a pseudogene. The CDR3 covers 14 residues. CDR3 sequence reads: CASGAGGYNSPLHF. DNA for the CDR3: TGTGCCAGCGGGGCCGGGGGCTATAATTCACCCCTCCACTTT.

The CDR3: CASSLTGRGGGEQFF. Here the CDR3 DNA reads TGTGCCAGCAGCCTAACCGGACGGGGTGGTGGAGAGCAGTTCTTC. The V and J genes are TRBV5-4 and TRBJ2-1; tentatively, D is TRBD2 (5 bases). V was clipped by 4 bases and J by 10 bases, with 21 bases between them. The CDR3 spans 15 residues. Germline CDR1 and CDR2: SGHNT and YYREEE (reference sequence).

This clonotype is a singleton in its sample. The J gene is TRBJ2-2, the V gene TRBV20-1; no reliable D call. The CDR3 loop spans 12 amino acids. V lost 3 bases, J lost 1 base, and 3 bases lay in between. Per the germline V gene, CDR1 is DFQATT and CDR2 is SNEGSKA (reference sequence). CDR3 coding DNA: TGCAGTGCTAGTCAGAACACCGGGGAGCTGTTTTTT. It codes for CSASQNTGELFF.

This chain uses TRBV29-1 with TRBJ1-2, with 8 bases lining up with TRBD1. CDR3 length: 18 amino acids. The ends lost 1 base at V and 1 base at J; junction bases unmatched: 14. The germline V gene encodes CDR1 SQVTM and CDR2 ANQGSEA. The CDR3 DNA follows: TGCAGCGTTGAAGTTTGGTCCGGCGGGGACAGGATTAACTATGGCTACACCTTC. This translates into CSVEVWSGGDRINYGYTF.

V and J are TRBV5-1 and TRBJ1-2; maybe TRBD1 (5 bases). This CDR3 is 14 amino acids long. Trimming left V 4 bases short and J 4 bases short, with 14 bases between. Germline CDR1 and CDR2: SGHRS and YFSETQ. CDR3: CASSQRTDSYGYTF. The CDR3 coding sequence is TGCGCCAGCAGCCAAAGGACCGACAGCTATGGCTACACCTTC.

This rearrangement joins TRBV4-1 to TRBJ1-1; D not resolved. V lost 0 bases and J 4 bases, leaving 9 bases between the germline ends. CDR1 MGHRA and CDR2 YSYEKL come from the germline V gene. The CDR3 contains 14 residues. The CDR3 loop is CASSQEPRPTEAFF. In DNA form, the CDR3 reads TGCGCCAGCAGCCAAGAACCCCGGCCCACTGAAGCTTTCTTT.

This clonotype came up once. The chain employs TRBV5-1 and TRBJ2-5; D possibly corresponds to TRBD2 (5 bases). V was shortened by 6 bases and J by 4 bases, with 13 bases between the two germline ends. The CDR3 loop spans 13 amino acids. Germline CDR1 is SGHRS and CDR2 is YFSETQ. This chain's CDR3 is CASTQMRVETQYF. In nucleotides, the CDR3 is TGCGCCAGCACCCAGATGCGGGTAGAGACCCAGTACTTC. Supplemented by reference TRBV5-1 and TRBJ2-5, the full variable domain reads KAGVTQTPRYLIKTRGQQVTLSCSPISGHRSVSWYQQTPGQGLQFLFEYFSETQRNKGNFPGRFSGRQFSNSRSEMNVSTLELGDSALYLCASTQMRVETQYFGPGTRLLVL.

The chain has TRBV29-1 and TRBJ1-1; 12 bases match TRBD1. The CDR3 extends over 14 amino acids. From germline, CDR1 is SQVTM and CDR2 ANQGSEA. J gave up 2 bases and V 6 bases, and 4 bases lay outside the gene matches. The CDR3 DNA follows: TGCAGCGTAGTGGGACAGGGGGCAAACACTGAAGCTTTCTTT. This translates into CSVVGQGANTEAFF.

The chain recombines TRBV7-9 with TRBJ2-3; D gene uncertain. Trimming cost V 1 base and J 0 bases, with 11 bases left between them. The CDR3 sequence is 16 residues long. Germline CDR1 and CDR2: SEHNR and FQNEAQ (reference sequence). CDR3 nucleotide sequence: TGTGCCAGCAGCTTAGATAGGTCTCTAAGCACAGATACGCAGTATTTT. This codes for CASSLDRSLSTDTQYF.

V gene TRBV7-9 combines with J gene TRBJ1-1; no reliable D call. Germline CDR1 SEHNR, CDR2 FQNEAQ (reference sequence). The ends were cut back, 5 bases at V and 3 bases at J, with 10 bases in the middle. The CDR3 runs to 13 residues. The CDR3 coding sequence is TGTGCCAGCAGCATTACAGCCTACACTGAAGCTTTCTTT. Translation: CASSITAYTEAFF.

The chain uses TRBV6-6 and TRBJ2-3; 9 bases fit TRBD2. The CDR3 consists of 14 residues. V shed 6 bases and J 5 bases; nucleotides not matched to a gene: 6. Germline-derived CDR1 and CDR2 are MNHNY and SVGAGI (reference sequence). CDR3 in DNA: TGTGCCAGCAGGCGGGGGGGAGATCAAGATACGCAGTATTTT. It codes for CASRRGGDQDTQYF.

The V gene is TRBV5-4, the J gene TRBJ2-7, with D perhaps matching TRBD1 (6 bases). This CDR3 has 14 residues. Trimming removed 4 bases from V and 0 bases from J, with 11 bases in between. CDR1 and CDR2 from the germline V gene are SGHNT and YYREEE (reference sequence). This CDR3 is CASSLQGLSYEQYF. CDR3 sequence (DNA): TGTGCCAGCAGCCTACAGGGTCTCTCCTACGAGCAGTACTTC.

The chain uses TRBV7-2 and TRBJ1-2, with D tentatively TRBD1 (5 bases). The germline V gene encodes CDR1 SGHTA and CDR2 FQGNSA. V lost 5 bases, J lost 4 bases, and 11 bases lay in between. This CDR3 is 13 amino acids long. The CDR3 DNA is TGTGCCAGCAGCCTCGACGGGACCTATGGCTACACCTTC. Amino acid sequence: CASSLDGTYGYTF.

The chain has TRBV9 and TRBJ1-5, with D uncertain. Germline lookup yields CDR1 SGDLS and CDR2 YYNGEE. The CDR3 is made up of 14 amino acids. V lost 3 bases, J lost 0 bases, and 7 bases lay in between. CDR3 sequence (DNA): TGTGCCAGCAGCGGAGGAGATAGCAATCAGCCCCAGCATTTT. It yields the protein CASSGGDSNQPQHF.

This clonotype was observed once. This chain joins TRBV7-2 and TRBJ2-7; D unclear. V was cut by 7 bases and J by 7 bases, with 17 bases left in between. Germline V gene data show CDR1 as SGHTA and CDR2 as FQGNSA. There are 13 residues in the CDR3. CDR3 bases: TGTGCCAGCACCAACTTGTATGGGTGGGAGCAGTACTTC. Amino acid sequence: CASTNLYGWEQYF.